This T cell receptor beta chain comes out of a study of CD8 T cells in ankylosing spondylitis. MiXCR, applied by TCRdb to the 5' RACE reads, yields one record per CDR3 protein. The sample has 800,000 to 900,000 distinct CDR3 sequences, about 11% seen once; the top ten hold 0.51%. There are a few counts of this clonotype. Antigen specificity is unknown. The ends were cut back, 5 bases at V and 7 bases at J, with 15 bases in the middle. The CDR3 is 14 residues long. Study-wide points: Within ankylosing spondylitis blood, a TCR beta motif made up of seven to nine highly homologous variants appeared to be characteristic.

The J gene is TRBJ1-5, the V gene TRBV12-3 or TRBV12-4; D unresolved. Input material: blood, either unsorted or a sorted T cell fraction (not recorded which). The receptor comes from a male donor with ankylosing spondylitis. CDR3 nucleotides: TGTGCCAGCAGTCGCGCAGGCGGCGACCAGCCCCAGCATTTT. As protein: CASSRAGGDQPQHF.